The 26 T cell receptor beta chains below come from one sample, sequenced in a study of blood T cell repertoires in COVID-19. TCRdb keeps only in-frame clones here, not all; method: immunoSEQ multiplex PCR. Among fewer than 250,000 clones, roughly 90% were seen once, and the ten largest hold more than 4.5%. Sequencing was performed on peripheral blood. The receptors derive from a woman between 40 and 55 years old with acute or convalescent COVID-19.

This chain links TRBV6-5 with TRBJ2-3; 9 nucleotides agree with TRBD2. V lost 6 bases and J lost 6; bases outside the gene matches: 7. From germline, CDR1 is MNHEY and CDR2 SVGAGI. This CDR3 has 14 amino acids. The CDR3 nucleotides read TGTGCCAGCAGGCAGACTAGCGGAGGCGATACGCAGTATTTT. Translation gives CASRQTSGGDTQYF.

This chain links TRBV10-3 with TRBJ1-1; 7 nucleotides line up with TRBD1. CDR1 is ENHRY, CDR2 SYGVKD, per germline. V shed 7 bases, J shed 5 bases, and the junction held 10 bases outside the gene matches. This CDR3 is built from 14 residues. CDR3 DNA sequence: TGTGCCATCACTGGCTCACAGGGGAAGACTGAAGCTTTCTTT. As protein: CAITGSQGKTEAFF.

The chain carries TRBV4-2 and TRBJ1-1, with 8 bases aligning to TRBD1. The CDR3 sequence is 17 residues long. The germline gives CDR1 LGHNA, CDR2 YNFKEQ. V lost 3 bases to trimming and J lost 6 bases; unmatched junction nucleotides: 15. This chain's CDR3 is CASSQDPGQAWEPEAFF. CDR3 in DNA: TGTGCCAGCAGCCAGGATCCGGGACAGGCCTGGGAGCCTGAAGCTTTCTTT.

This chain connects TRBV25-1 to TRBJ1-4, with 9 bases lining up with TRBD1. The V gene's germline CDR1 is MGHDK and CDR2 SYGVNS. The CDR3 is made up of 14 amino acids. V gave up 6 bases and J gave up 8 bases; unmatched junction bases: 7. The CDR3 sequence is CASRSDRGYEKLFF. CDR3 coding DNA: TGTGCCAGCAGATCGGACAGGGGATACGAAAAACTGTTTTTT.

The rearrangement joins TRBV10-2 to TRBJ2-5, with 8 bases that match TRBD1. The J segment lost 2 bases and the V segment lost 3 bases, leaving 5 bases of the junction unmatched. The CDR3 totals 15 residues. CDR1 is WSHSY, CDR2 SAAADI, per germline. CDR3 sequence reads: CASSEPTGEQETQYF. In nucleotides, the CDR3 is TGCGCCAGCAGTGAACCGACAGGGGAGCAAGAGACCCAGTACTTC.

J is TRBJ2-2 and V is TRBV19, with 8 bases lining up with TRBD1. The CDR3 sequence is 17 residues long. V lost 5 bases, J lost 1 base, and 9 bases stayed unmatched. In germline, CDR1 is LNHDA, CDR2 SQIVND (reference sequence). CDR3 residues: CASSSRPGTGNTGELFF. The CDR3 bases are TGTGCCAGTAGTTCACGACCCGGGACAGGGAACACCGGGGAGCTGTTTTTT.

V is TRBV18 and J is TRBJ2-3, with a tentative D call TRBD2 (5 bases). This CDR3 is built from 16 residues. Trimming stripped 3 bases from V and 4 bases from J, with 17 bases between. Germline CDR1 is KGHSH and CDR2 is LQKENI. CDR3 nucleotides: TGTGCCAGCTCACCGGGTGGGCCAGCGGTAGCAGATACGCAGTATTTT. Protein product: CASSPGGPAVADTQYF.

V usage is TRBV24-1 and J usage is TRBJ1-2, with D possibly being TRBD1 (5 bases). Germline assignment: CDR1 KGHDR and CDR2 SFDVKD. The CDR3 length is 11 residues. The V gene lost 4 bases and the J gene lost 8 bases, with 7 bases spanning the gap. The CDR3 is CATSDGGGYTF. CDR3 nucleotides: TGTGCCACCAGTGACGGGGGGGGCTACACCTTC.

The gene calls are TRBV20-1 and TRBJ2-3; a possible D gene is TRBD1 (5 bases). The CDR3 contains 11 residues. Germline V CDR1 and CDR2: DFQATT, SNEGSKA (reference sequence). The V and J ends lost 8 bases and 5 bases respectively, with 11 bases between them. DNA for the CDR3: TGCAGTATCTTAAGGGGAGATACGCAGTATTTT. Translated: CSILRGDTQYF.

The chain employs TRBV30 and TRBJ2-2; 9 bases match TRBD1. There are 15 residues in the CDR3. V gave up 4 bases and J gave up 7 bases; unmatched junction bases: 10. Germline V gives CDR1 GTSNPN, CDR2 SVGIG (reference sequence). The DNA of the CDR3 is TGTGCCTGGATGTCCGGGACAGGGCTGAGCGGGGAGCTGTTTTTT. Amino acid sequence: CAWMSGTGLSGELFF.

The rearrangement links TRBV6-4 to TRBJ2-2; 11 positions agree with TRBD2. CDR1 and CDR2 from the germline V gene are MRHNA and SNTAGT. The CDR3 has 16 residues. The V gene end was trimmed by 0 bases and the J gene end by 3 bases; junction bases not matched to a gene: 0. CDR3 protein: CASSDSSGGDTGELFF. The CDR3 nucleotides are TGTGCCAGCAGTGACTCTAGCGGGGGGGACACCGGGGAGCTGTTTTTT.

The genes are TRBV11-1 and TRBJ2-7, with unresolved D. Per germline, CDR1 SGHAT and CDR2 FQDESV (reference sequence). The CDR3 has 14 residues. V lost 5 bases and J lost 2, with 13 bases in between. The CDR3 DNA reads TGTGCCAGCAGCCCATCGACCGGAGCCTACGAGCAGTACGTC. It encodes CASSPSTGAYEQYV.

J is TRBJ1-2 and V is TRBV11-2; TRBD1 might be the D (6 bases). The CDR3 consists of 14 residues. Trimming took 5 bases from V and 4 from J, leaving 14 bases between them. In germline, CDR1 is SGHAT, CDR2 FQNNGV. CDR3: CASSNTGSSYGYTF. In DNA form, the CDR3 reads TGTGCCAGCAGCAATACAGGGTCCAGCTATGGCTACACCTTC.

The CDR3, as DNA: TGTGCCAGCAGTGAAAGACTAGCGACAGATACGCAGTATTTT. This gives the protein CASSERLATDTQYF. V and J are TRBV2 and TRBJ2-3, with 8 positions matching TRBD2. The germline gives CDR1 SNHLY, CDR2 FYNNEI. V lost 2 bases to trimming and J lost 3 bases; unmatched junction nucleotides: 1. The CDR3 contains 14 residues.

The CDR3 sequence: CAWSVGTVRNTIYF. Here the CDR3 DNA reads TGTGCCTGGAGTGTCGGGACAGTCCGAAACACCATATATTTT. V and J are TRBV30 and TRBJ1-3; 7 bases line up with TRBD1. This CDR3 has 14 amino acids. CDR1 and CDR2 (germline): GTSNPN, SVGIG (reference sequence). V shed 0 bases and J 5 bases; nucleotides not matched to a gene: 4.

The chain joins TRBV24-1 to TRBJ1-2, with D uncertain. Trimming took off 5 bases at V and 0 bases at J, with 12 bases between the two ends. Germline lookup yields CDR1 KGHDR and CDR2 SFDVKD. The CDR3 has 15 residues. CDR3 sequence (DNA): TGTGCCACCAGTGCCCCCCCGGGGACTAACTATGGCTACACCTTC. It is translated as CATSAPPGTNYGYTF.

The chain recombines TRBV30 with TRBJ2-3; 8 bases are a match to TRBD1. The CDR3 length is 17 residues. Germline CDR1 GTSNPN, CDR2 SVGIG (reference sequence). J was trimmed by 3 bases and V by 0 bases; bases with no gene match: 11. CDR3 residues: CAWSVPSTGGWTDTQYF. CDR3 sequence (DNA): TGTGCCTGGAGTGTACCGTCTACAGGGGGTTGGACAGATACGCAGTATTTT.

The CDR3 DNA reads as TGTGCCAGCAGCCCAAGGACAGGGATGGGCTATGGCTACACCTTC. Its translation is CASSPRTGMGYGYTF. The chain employs TRBV9 and TRBJ1-2; 8 nucleotides align to TRBD1. V lost 4 bases and J lost 4; bases outside the gene matches: 9. CDR1 is SGDLS, CDR2 YYNGEE, per germline. The CDR3 has 15 amino acids.

The rearrangement uses TRBV5-6 and TRBJ1-4; D is perhaps TRBD1 (6 bases). Germline V lookup: CDR1 SGHDT, CDR2 YYEEEE. The CDR3 length is 15 residues. V was pared by 1 base and J by 12 bases, with 19 bases between. The CDR3 protein is CASSLIPGALEELFF. The DNA for the CDR3 is TGTGCCAGCAGCTTGATCCCAGGGGCTCTTGAGGAACTGTTTTTT. The complete variable domain, with remaining parts taken from reference TRBV5-6 and TRBJ1-4, reads DAGVTQSPTHLIKTRGQQVTLRCSPKSGHDTVSWYQQALGQGPQFIFQYYEEEERQRGNFPDRFSGHQFPNYSSELNVNALLLGDSALYLCASSLIPGALEELFFGSGTQLSVL.

The chain carries TRBV6-4 and TRBJ1-2; D is possibly TRBD1 (5 bases). The CDR3 runs 14 residues. V dropped 3 bases and J dropped 6 bases, with 14 bases sitting between them. In germline, CDR1 is MRHNA, CDR2 SNTAGT. CDR3 sequence: CASSERTGPNGYTF. The CDR3 coding sequence is TGTGCCAGCAGTGAGCGTACAGGACCAAATGGCTACACCTTC.

This rearrangement joins TRBV7-2 to TRBJ1-1, with D possibly TRBD1 on 6 matching bases. V lost 5 bases to trimming and J lost 3 bases, with 10 bases between them. Germline V gene sequence: CDR1 SGHTA, CDR2 FQGNSA. This CDR3 is 13 amino acids long. CDR3 DNA sequence: TGTGCCAGCAGCCCCCCAGGGGACACTGAAGCTTTCTTT. Amino acids: CASSPPGDTEAFF.

This clone was counted only a few times. The J gene is TRBJ1-2, the V gene TRBV6-6, with unresolved D. The CDR3 covers 16 residues. CDR1 MNHNY and CDR2 SVGAGI come from the germline V gene (reference sequence). Trimming left V 0 bases short and J 2 bases short, with 13 bases between. CDR3 in amino acids: CASSYSNPRINYGYTF. CDR3 bases: TGTGCCAGCAGTTACTCCAACCCCAGGATAAACTATGGCTACACCTTC.

This chain uses TRBV5-1 with TRBJ2-5, with TRBD1 as a possible D gene (6 bases). In germline, CDR1 is SGHRS, CDR2 YFSETQ. V was trimmed by 0 bases and J by 1 base, leaving 10 bases between them. The CDR3 loop spans 15 amino acids. CDR3 in amino acids: CASSLEDRVQETQYF. CDR3 coding DNA: TGCGCCAGCAGCTTGGAGGACAGAGTCCAAGAGACCCAGTACTTC.

The gene calls are TRBV2 and TRBJ1-3, with D perhaps matching TRBD1 (6 bases). This CDR3 is 15 amino acids long. The germline CDR1 and CDR2 sequences are SNHLY and FYNNEI. Trimming took off 8 bases at V and 0 bases at J, with 14 bases between the two ends. This chain's CDR3 is CASALDSPSGNTIYF. DNA for the CDR3: TGTGCCAGCGCCTTGGACAGTCCCTCTGGAAACACCATATATTTT.

The chain carries TRBV5-6 and TRBJ1-3; 7 positions agree with TRBD1. Germline assignment: CDR1 SGHDT and CDR2 YYEEEE. V lost 0 bases and J lost 0; bases outside the gene matches: 9. The length of the CDR3 is 18 residues. CDR3 DNA sequence: TGTGCCAGCAGCTTGGGGGGGTGGACAGGCGGCTCTGGAAACACCATATATTTT. It yields the protein CASSLGGWTGGSGNTIYF.

The J gene is TRBJ2-1, the V gene TRBV7-9; the match to TRBD1 covers 9 bases. Germline CDR1 SEHNR, CDR2 FQNEAQ (reference sequence). The CDR3 sequence is 12 residues long. V lost 3 bases and J lost 14; bases outside the gene matches: 5. DNA for the CDR3: TGTGCCAGCAGCTTGGCGCGGGACAGGGAGTTCTTC. As protein: CASSLARDREFF.